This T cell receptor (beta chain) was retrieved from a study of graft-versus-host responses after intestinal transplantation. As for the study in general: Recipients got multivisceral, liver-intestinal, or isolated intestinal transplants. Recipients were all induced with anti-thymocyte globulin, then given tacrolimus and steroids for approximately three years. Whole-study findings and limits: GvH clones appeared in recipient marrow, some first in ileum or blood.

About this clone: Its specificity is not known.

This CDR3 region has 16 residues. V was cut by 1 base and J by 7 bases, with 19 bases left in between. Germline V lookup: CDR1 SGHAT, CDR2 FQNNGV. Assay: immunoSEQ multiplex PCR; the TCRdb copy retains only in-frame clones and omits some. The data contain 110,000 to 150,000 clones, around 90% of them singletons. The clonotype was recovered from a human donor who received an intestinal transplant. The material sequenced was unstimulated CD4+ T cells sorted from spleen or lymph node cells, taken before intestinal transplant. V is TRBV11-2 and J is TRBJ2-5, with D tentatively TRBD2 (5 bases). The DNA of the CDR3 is TGTGCCAGCAGCTTAGCTGGGGTATACGAAACTAGGACCCAGTACTTC. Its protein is CASSLAGVYETRTQYF.